A single TCR beta chain is shown here with its context. The sample originates from a study of regulatory T cells in long-lasting Graves disease. The overall study: Antithyroid drug intake by newly diagnosed Graves' patients had lasted under 3 months.

Time point meaning: newly diagnosed GD, antithyroid drugs for less than 3 months. The TCR library was made from RNA that had been extracted from PBMCs in TRIzol. It was by American Thyroid Association guidelines that Graves' disease was diagnosed. The germline CDR1 and CDR2 sequences are MNHEY and SMNVEV (reference sequence). The CDR3 sequence is 14 residues long. V gave up 3 bases and J gave up 3 bases, with 12 bases separating them. Assembly of TCR beta libraries relied on iRepertoire HTBI primers together with Arm-PCR of CDR3 regions. The authors' processing: Sequenced samples collectively carried around 60 TRBV and 12 to 15 TRBJ segments. MiXCR, run by TCRdb on the multiplex PCR reads, gives a single entry per CDR3 protein. The V and J calls shown here were made by TCRdb, not taken from the authors' results. In the table there are 560,000 or so distinct CDR3 sequences, 15% to 20% of which are singletons.

The data also belong to a second study, concerning T cells in Graves' hyperthyroidism and ophthalmopathy. That source adds: Clinical symptoms, serum thyroxine and TRAb, thyroid ultrasound and orbital computed tomography together formed the diagnostic basis.

J is TRBJ2-7 and V is TRBV27; no definite D call. This clonotype was obtained from a man between 18 and 35 years old with Graves disease. The sample was peripheral blood mononuclear cells (PBMCs), taken at new diagnosis, from a patient treated with antithyroid drugs. The CDR3 sequence: CASSLKYWGYEQYF. CDR3 nucleotides: TGTGCCAGCAGTTTGAAGTATTGGGGCTACGAGCAGTACTTC.